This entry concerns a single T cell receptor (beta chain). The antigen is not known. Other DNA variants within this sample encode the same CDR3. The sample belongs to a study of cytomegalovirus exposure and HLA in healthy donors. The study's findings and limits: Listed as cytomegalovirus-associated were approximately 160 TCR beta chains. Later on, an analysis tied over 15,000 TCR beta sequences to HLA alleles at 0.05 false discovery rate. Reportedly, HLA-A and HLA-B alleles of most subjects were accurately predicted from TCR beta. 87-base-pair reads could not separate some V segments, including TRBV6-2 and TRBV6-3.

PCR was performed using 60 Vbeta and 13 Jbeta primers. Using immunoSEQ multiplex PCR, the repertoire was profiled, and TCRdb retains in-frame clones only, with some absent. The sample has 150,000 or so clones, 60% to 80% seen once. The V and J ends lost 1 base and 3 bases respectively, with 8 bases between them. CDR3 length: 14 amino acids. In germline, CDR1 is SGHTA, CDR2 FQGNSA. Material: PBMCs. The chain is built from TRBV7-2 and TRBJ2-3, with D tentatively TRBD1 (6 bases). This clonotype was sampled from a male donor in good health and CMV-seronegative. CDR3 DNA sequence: TGTGCCAGCAGCTTAGGGCAGGGGACAGATACGCAGTATTTT. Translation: CASSLGQGTDTQYF.